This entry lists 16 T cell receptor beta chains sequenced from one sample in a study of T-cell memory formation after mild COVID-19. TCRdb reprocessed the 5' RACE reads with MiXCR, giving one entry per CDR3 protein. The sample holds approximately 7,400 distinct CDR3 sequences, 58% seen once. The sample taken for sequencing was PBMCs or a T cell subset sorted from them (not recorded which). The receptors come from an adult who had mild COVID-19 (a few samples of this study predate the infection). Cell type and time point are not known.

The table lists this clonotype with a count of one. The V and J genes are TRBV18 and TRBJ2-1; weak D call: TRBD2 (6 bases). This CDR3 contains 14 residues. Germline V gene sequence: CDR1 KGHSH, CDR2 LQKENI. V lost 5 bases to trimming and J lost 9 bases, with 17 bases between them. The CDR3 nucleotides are TGTGCCAGCTCAGTGGGACTCGCCGGAGGTGAGCAGTTCTTC. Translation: CASSVGLAGGEQFF.

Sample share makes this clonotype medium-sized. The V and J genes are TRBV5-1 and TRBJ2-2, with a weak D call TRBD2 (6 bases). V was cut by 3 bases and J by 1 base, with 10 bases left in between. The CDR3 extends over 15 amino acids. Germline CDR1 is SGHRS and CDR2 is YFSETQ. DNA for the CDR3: TGCGCCAGCAGCTGGGGACTCGAGAACACCGGGGAGCTGTTTTTT. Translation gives CASSWGLENTGELFF.

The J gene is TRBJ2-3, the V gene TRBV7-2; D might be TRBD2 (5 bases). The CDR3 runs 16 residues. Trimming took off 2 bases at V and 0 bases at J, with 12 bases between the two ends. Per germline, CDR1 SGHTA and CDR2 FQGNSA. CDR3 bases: TGTGCCAGCAGCTTACGAGCGGCAAAAAGCACAGATACGCAGTATTTT. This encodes CASSLRAAKSTDTQYF.

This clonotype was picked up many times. CDR3 residues: CASRKGGVGQPQHF. The CDR3 DNA reads TGTGCCAGTAGAAAAGGGGGAGTGGGTCAGCCCCAGCATTTT. The chain uses TRBV19 and TRBJ1-5; D is perhaps TRBD1 (6 bases). CDR3 length: 14 amino acids. CDR1 is LNHDA and CDR2 is SQIVND in the germline V gene (reference sequence). V lost 6 bases and J lost 6, with 15 bases in between.

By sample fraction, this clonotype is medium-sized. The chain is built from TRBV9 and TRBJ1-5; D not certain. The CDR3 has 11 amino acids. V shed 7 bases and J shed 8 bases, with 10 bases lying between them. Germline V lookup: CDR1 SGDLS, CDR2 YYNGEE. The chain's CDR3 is CASGSTEPQHF. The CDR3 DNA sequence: TGTGCCAGCGGTAGTACGGAGCCCCAGCATTTT.

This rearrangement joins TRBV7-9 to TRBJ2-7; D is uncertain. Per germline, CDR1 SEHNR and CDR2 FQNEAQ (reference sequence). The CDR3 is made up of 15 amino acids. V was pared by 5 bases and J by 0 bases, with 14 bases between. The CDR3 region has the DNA TGTGCCAGCAGCGCTTTGCAGTCGTACTCCTACGAGCAGTACTTC. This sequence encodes CASSALQSYSYEQYF.

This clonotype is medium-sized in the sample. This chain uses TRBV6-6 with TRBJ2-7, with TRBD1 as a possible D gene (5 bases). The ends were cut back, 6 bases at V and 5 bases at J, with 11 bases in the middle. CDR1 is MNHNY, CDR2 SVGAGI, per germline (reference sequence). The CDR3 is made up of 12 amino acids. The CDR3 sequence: CASRPAGNEQYF. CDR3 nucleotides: TGTGCCAGCAGGCCAGCAGGGAACGAGCAGTACTTC.

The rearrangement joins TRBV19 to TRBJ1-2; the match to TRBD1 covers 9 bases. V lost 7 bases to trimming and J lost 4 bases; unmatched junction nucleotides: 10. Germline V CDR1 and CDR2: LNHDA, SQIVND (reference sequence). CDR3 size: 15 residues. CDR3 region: CASTPDGTGLYGYTF. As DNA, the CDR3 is TGTGCCAGTACCCCCGATGGGACAGGGCTCTATGGCTACACCTTC.

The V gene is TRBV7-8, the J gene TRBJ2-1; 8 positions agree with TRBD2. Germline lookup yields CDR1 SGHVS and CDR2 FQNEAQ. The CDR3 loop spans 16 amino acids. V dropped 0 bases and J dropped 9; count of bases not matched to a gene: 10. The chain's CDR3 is CASSLALAGRFGEQFF. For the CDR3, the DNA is TGTGCCAGCAGCTTAGCTTTAGCGGGACGCTTCGGTGAGCAGTTCTTC. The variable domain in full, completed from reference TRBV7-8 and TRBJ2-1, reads GAGVSQSPRYKVAKRGQDVALRCDPISGHVSLFWYQQALGQGPEFLTYFQNEAQLDKSGLPSDRFFAERPEGSVSTLKIQRTQQEDSAVYLCASSLALAGRFGEQFFGPGTRLTVL.

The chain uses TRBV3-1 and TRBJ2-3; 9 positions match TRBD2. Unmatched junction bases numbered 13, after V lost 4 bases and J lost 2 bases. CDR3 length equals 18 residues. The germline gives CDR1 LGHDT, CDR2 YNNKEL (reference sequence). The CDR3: CASSPTLVAGGLTDTQYF. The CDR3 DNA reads TGTGCCAGCAGCCCAACCCTCGTCGCGGGGGGGCTCACAGATACGCAGTATTTT.

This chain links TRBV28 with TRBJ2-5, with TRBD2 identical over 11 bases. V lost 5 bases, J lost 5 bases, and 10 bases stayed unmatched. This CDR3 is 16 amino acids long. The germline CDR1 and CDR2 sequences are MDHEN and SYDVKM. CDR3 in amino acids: CASSQETSGAWETQYF. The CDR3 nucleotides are TGTGCCAGCAGTCAGGAGACTAGCGGGGCGTGGGAGACCCAGTACTTC.

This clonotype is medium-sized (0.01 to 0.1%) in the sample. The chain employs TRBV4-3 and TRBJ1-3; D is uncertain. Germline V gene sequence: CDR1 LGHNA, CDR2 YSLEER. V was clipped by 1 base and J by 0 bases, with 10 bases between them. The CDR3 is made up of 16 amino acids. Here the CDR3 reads CASSQVGSGSGNTIYF. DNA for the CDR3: TGCGCCAGCAGCCAAGTAGGTTCAGGCTCTGGAAACACCATATATTTT.

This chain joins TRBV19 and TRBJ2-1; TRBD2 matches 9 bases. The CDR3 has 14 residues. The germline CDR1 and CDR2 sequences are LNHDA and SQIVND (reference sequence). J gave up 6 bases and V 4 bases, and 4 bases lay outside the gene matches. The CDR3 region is CASSSGRVFNEQFF. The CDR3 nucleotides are TGTGCCAGTAGTAGCGGGAGGGTATTCAATGAGCAGTTCTTC.

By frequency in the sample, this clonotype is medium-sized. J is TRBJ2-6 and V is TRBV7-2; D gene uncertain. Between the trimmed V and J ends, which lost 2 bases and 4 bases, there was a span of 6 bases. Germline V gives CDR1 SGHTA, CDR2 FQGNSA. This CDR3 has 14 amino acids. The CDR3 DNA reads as TGTGCCAGCAGCTTACAAGCCGGGGCCAACGTCCTGACTTTC. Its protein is CASSLQAGANVLTF.

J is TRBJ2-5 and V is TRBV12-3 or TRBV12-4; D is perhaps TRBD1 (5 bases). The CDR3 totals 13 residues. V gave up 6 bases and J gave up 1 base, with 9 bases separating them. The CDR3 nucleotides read TGTGCCAGCAGAAGGACACGCCAAGAGACCCAGTACTTC. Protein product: CASRRTRQETQYF.

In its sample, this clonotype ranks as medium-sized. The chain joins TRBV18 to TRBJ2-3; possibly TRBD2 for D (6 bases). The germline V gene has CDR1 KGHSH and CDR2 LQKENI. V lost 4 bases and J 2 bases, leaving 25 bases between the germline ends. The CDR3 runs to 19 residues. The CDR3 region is CASSLNTPSRAGLTDTQYF. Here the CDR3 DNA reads TGTGCCAGCTCACTTAACACACCCAGCCGAGCGGGTCTCACAGATACGCAGTATTTT.